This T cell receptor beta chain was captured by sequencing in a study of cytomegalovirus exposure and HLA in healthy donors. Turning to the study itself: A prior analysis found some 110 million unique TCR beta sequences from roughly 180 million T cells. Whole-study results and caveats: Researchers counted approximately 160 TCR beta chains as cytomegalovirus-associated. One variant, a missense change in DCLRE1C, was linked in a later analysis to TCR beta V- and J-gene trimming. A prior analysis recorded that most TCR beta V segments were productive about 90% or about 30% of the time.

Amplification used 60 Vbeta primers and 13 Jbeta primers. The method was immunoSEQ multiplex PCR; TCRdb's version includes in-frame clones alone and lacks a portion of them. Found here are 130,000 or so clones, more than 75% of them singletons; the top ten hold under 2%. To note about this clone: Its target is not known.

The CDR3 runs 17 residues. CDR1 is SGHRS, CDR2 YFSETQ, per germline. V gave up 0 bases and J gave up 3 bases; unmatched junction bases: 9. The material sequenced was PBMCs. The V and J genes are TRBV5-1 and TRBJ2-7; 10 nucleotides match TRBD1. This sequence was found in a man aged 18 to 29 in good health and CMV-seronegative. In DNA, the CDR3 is TGCGCCAGCAGCTTGGGCGGGACAGGGGCCGTCTACTACGAGCAGTACTTC. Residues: CASSLGGTGAVYYEQYF.